The entry below gives a single T cell receptor beta chain sequence along with its context. The target antigen is unknown. These data come from a study of OX40 agonist ivuxolimab in advanced cancers. Study-wide findings and caveats: CD8+ T cells (on average) carried more expanded clones than CD4+ T cells. Some of the nonresponding patients also showed low levels of normalized T-cell clonal expansion.

The CDR3 is 19 residues long. The V end lost 5 bases, the J end lost 0 bases, and 20 bases lay between the germline ends. Germline loops: CDR1 MRHNA, CDR2 SNTAGT. The method was immunoSEQ multiplex PCR; TCRdb's version includes in-frame clones alone and lacks a portion of them. The profile shows 50,000 to 70,000 clones, around 87% of them singletons. The chain employs TRBV6-4 and TRBJ2-6, with D possibly matching TRBD1 (5 bases). The sequenced sample was CD4+ or CD8+ T cells sorted from blood, obtained in a trial of the OX40 agonist ivuxolimab. The sequence came from an adult with an advanced solid tumor such as melanoma, head and neck, liver or kidney cancer. The CDR3 here is CASSRTLTAFTSGANVLTF. The CDR3 DNA reads as TGTGCCAGCAGTAGGACCCTGACAGCATTTACCTCTGGGGCCAACGTCCTGACTTTC.